These 3 T cell receptor beta chains share one sample of origin, sequenced in a study of graft-versus-host responses after intestinal transplantation. These TCRs are of unknown antigen specificity. Measured with immunoSEQ multiplex PCR; TCRdb has only the in-frame clones, and not every one. Here the sample spans under 100,000 clones, roughly 80% being singletons. The sequencing here drew on unstimulated CD4+ T cells sorted from spleen or lymph node cells, taken before intestinal transplant. The origin of the receptors is a human donor who received an intestinal transplant.

This clone was recorded only once. V gene TRBV18 combines with J gene TRBJ2-2, with unresolved D. Per the germline V gene, CDR1 is KGHSH and CDR2 is LQKENI. Between the trimmed V and J ends, which lost 1 base and 0 bases, there was a span of 12 bases. This CDR3 is 17 amino acids long. The CDR3 spells CASSPLGSGPNTGELFF. CDR3 nucleotide sequence: TGTGCCAGCTCACCACTGGGTTCTGGGCCGAACACCGGGGAGCTGTTTTTT.

This chain uses TRBV6-6 with TRBJ1-2; 7 bases are shared with TRBD1. V dropped 5 bases and J dropped 7; count of bases not matched to a gene: 10. There are 14 residues in the CDR3. From germline, CDR1 is MNHNY and CDR2 SVGAGI (reference sequence). The CDR3 region is CASSLETGTPGYTF. The DNA for the CDR3 is TGTGCCAGCAGTCTGGAGACAGGGACCCCTGGCTACACCTTC.

This sequence joins TRBV18 and TRBJ1-6; 9 bases line up with TRBD1. The CDR3 totals 14 residues. V lost 3 bases to trimming and J lost 9 bases; unmatched junction nucleotides: 3. In germline, CDR1 is KGHSH, CDR2 LQKENI. CDR3 protein: CASSPDRGSSPLHF. The CDR3 DNA follows: TGTGCCAGCTCACCGGACAGGGGAAGTTCACCCCTCCACTTT.